A single sample is the source of the 27 T cell receptor beta chains below, sequenced in a study of blood T cell repertoires in COVID-19 (dated by TCRdb to 2020 to 2022). The method behind the library was the immunoSEQ multiplex PCR assay. Sourced from immuneACCESS, this table was stored by TCRdb with only in-frame sequences that have V and J called. A share of the clones is absent; for the studies checked, an unresolved V gene accounts for under half, and the remainder has no known explanation. This sample holds about 180,000 clones; approximately 82% were observed only once. The ten biggest clones cover roughly 15% of the sample. Source material: PBMCs or T cells enriched from blood (not recorded which). These TCRs come from a man aged 45-60 years who had recovered from COVID-19.

The chain joins TRBV18 to TRBJ1-1; D ambiguous. CDR1 and CDR2 from the germline V gene are KGHSH and LQKENI. The CDR3 is 13 amino acids. The ends were cut back, 4 bases at V and 0 bases at J, with 6 bases in the middle. CDR3 nucleotides: TGTGCCAGCTCACGGGAGATGAACACTGAAGCTTTCTTT. Protein: CASSREMNTEAFF. Filled out from reference TRBV18 and TRBJ1-1, the complete variable domain reads NAGVMQNPRHLVRRRGQEARLRCSPMKGHSHVYWYRQLPEEGLKFMVYLQKENIIDESGMPKERFSAEFPKEGPSILRIQQVVRGDSAAYFCASSREMNTEAFFGQGTRLTVV.

The V gene is TRBV7-6, the J gene TRBJ2-5, with 12 positions matching TRBD2. Germline values: CDR1 SGHVS, CDR2 FNYEAQ. The CDR3 has 15 amino acids. The J segment lost 1 base and the V segment lost 8 bases, leaving 5 bases of the junction unmatched. CDR3 sequence: CASSLTSGGQETQYF. DNA for the CDR3: TGTGCCAGCTCCCTGACTAGCGGGGGCCAAGAGACCCAGTACTTC.

The chain uses TRBV7-2 and TRBJ1-5; 10 bases map to TRBD1. Germline V gene sequence: CDR1 SGHTA, CDR2 FQGNSA. V dropped 1 base and J dropped 1; count of bases not matched to a gene: 4. The CDR3 is made up of 17 amino acids. CDR3 nucleotides: TGTGCCAGCAGCTTAGTTGGGACAGGGGAAAGCAATCAGCCCCAGCATTTT. This sequence encodes CASSLVGTGESNQPQHF.

CDR3 DNA sequence: TGTGCCAGCAGCGACCAACAGGGGGCCGGGGAGCTGTTTTTT. Protein product: CASSDQQGAGELFF. The chain uses TRBV9 and TRBJ2-2, with 8 bases lining up with TRBD1. With 3 bases clipped from V and 6 bases from J, the junction kept 4 bases outside the gene matches. CDR1 is SGDLS and CDR2 is YYNGEE in the germline V gene. This CDR3 is 14 amino acids long.

This chain connects TRBV7-9 to TRBJ1-2; 7 bases are shared with TRBD1. CDR1 is SEHNR and CDR2 is FQNEAQ in the germline V gene (reference sequence). V was clipped by 4 bases and J by 4 bases; unmatched bases: 15. The CDR3 sequence is 17 residues long. The CDR3 loop reads CASSSRAGGIYGYGYTF. CDR3 DNA: TGTGCCAGCAGCTCCAGGGCAGGGGGTATATACGGCTATGGCTACACCTTC.

The V call is TRBV6-5, the J call TRBJ1-2, with D possibly matching TRBD1 (5 bases). From germline, CDR1 is MNHEY and CDR2 SVGAGI. The CDR3 extends over 14 amino acids. The V and J ends lost 3 bases and 4 bases respectively, with 12 bases between them. The CDR3 DNA sequence: TGTGCCAGCAGTTATGACCAGGGTAGCTATGGCTACACCTTC. Translated, it gives CASSYDQGSYGYTF.

This sequence joins TRBV11-3 and TRBJ2-1, with 11 bases aligning to TRBD2. In germline, CDR1 is SGHNT, CDR2 YENEEA. There are 13 residues in the CDR3. V gave up 5 bases and J gave up 13 bases; unmatched junction bases: 7. CDR3 in DNA: TGTGCCAGCAGCCGTGCGACTAGCGGGGCCCAGTTCTTC. It specifies CASSRATSGAQFF.

For the CDR3, the DNA is TGTGCCAGTAGAGACGGTGGCAGGCATAACACCATATATTTT. Translation: CASRDGGRHNTIYF. This chain connects TRBV28 to TRBJ1-3; D remains unclear. The CDR3 spans 14 residues. V lost 9 bases, J lost 7 bases, and 19 bases lay in between. Per the germline V gene, CDR1 is MDHEN and CDR2 is SYDVKM.

The rearrangement uses TRBV4-1 and TRBJ1-5; possibly TRBD1 for D (5 bases). Germline loops: CDR1 MGHRA, CDR2 YSYEKL. The CDR3 has 16 amino acids. Trimming left V 3 bases short and J 3 bases short, with 15 bases between. CDR3 DNA sequence: TGCGCCAGCAGCCAGGGAACCGGGACTTACAATCAGCCCCAGCATTTT. It encodes CASSQGTGTYNQPQHF.

This chain connects TRBV2 to TRBJ1-5, with 7 bases aligning to TRBD1. Trimming removed 10 bases from V and 2 bases from J; junction bases left unmatched: 8. The CDR3 is 14 residues long. From germline, CDR1 is SNHLY and CDR2 FYNNEI. The CDR3 bases are TGTGCCACCTCAAGTGGACAGGGCAATCAGCCCCAGCATTTT. Translation: CATSSGQGNQPQHF. Based on the CDR3 plus reference TRBV2 and TRBJ1-5, the full variable domain is EPEVTQTPSHQVTQMGQEVILRCVPISNHLYFYWYRQILGQKVEFLVSFYNNEISEKSEIFDDQFSVERPDGSNFTLKIRSTKLEDSAMYFCATSSGQGNQPQHFGDGTRLSIL.

This rearrangement joins TRBV18 to TRBJ1-4, with 12 bases matching TRBD1. Per the germline V gene, CDR1 is KGHSH and CDR2 is LQKENI. This CDR3 spans 19 amino acids. The junction had 17 bases not matched to a gene; V was cut back by 4 bases and J by 8 bases. The DNA of the CDR3 is TGTGCCAGCTCACGGGGCCGGTGGGACAGGGGGCAGGTGCGGGAAAAACTGTTTTTT. It is translated as CASSRGRWDRGQVREKLFF.

To note about this clone: The junction does not match germline at one end; this may be a read error. The chain combines TRBV7-7 with TRBJ2-1; TRBD2 agrees at 13 bases. The germline V gene encodes CDR1 SSHAT and CDR2 FNYEAQ (reference sequence). This CDR3 contains 14 residues. The chain's CDR3 is CASSSGTSGDEQFF. In DNA form, the CDR3 reads TGTGCTAGCAGTTCCGGGACTAGCGGGGATGAGCAGTTCTTC.

CDR3: CASSPRDRASYEQYF. DNA for the CDR3: TGTGCCAGCAGCCCCCGGGACAGGGCCTCCTACGAGCAGTACTTC. The genes are TRBV6-5 and TRBJ2-7; 9 bases match TRBD1. The germline CDR1 and CDR2 sequences are MNHEY and SVGAGI. There are 15 residues in the CDR3. Trimming cost V 6 bases and J 0 bases; bases outside gene matches: 6.

The table lists this clone with a few counts. V gene TRBV6-1 combines with J gene TRBJ2-2; the D gene is possibly TRBD1 (6 bases). The CDR3 consists of 15 residues. The V gene's germline CDR1 is MNHNS and CDR2 SASEGT. Trimming cost V 3 bases and J 5 bases, with 13 bases left between them. The CDR3 nucleotides are TGTGCCAGCAGTGACGGACAGCGGATTACCGGGGAGCTGTTTTTT. Protein product: CASSDGQRITGELFF.

The chain combines TRBV30 with TRBJ2-3, with TRBD1 matching over 9 bases. The ends lost 3 bases at V and 1 base at J; junction bases unmatched: 8. The CDR3 totals 16 residues. Germline V CDR1 and CDR2: GTSNPN, SVGIG (reference sequence). The CDR3 sequence: CAWRAGNRGRTDTQYF. The CDR3 DNA sequence: TGTGCCTGGAGAGCCGGAAACAGGGGGCGCACAGATACGCAGTATTTT.

The V and J genes are TRBV7-3 and TRBJ2-7; TRBD2 might be the D (7 bases). CDR1 is SGHTA and CDR2 is FQGTGA in the germline V gene. The CDR3 is 15 residues long. The V and J ends lost 2 bases and 1 base respectively, with 12 bases between them. The DNA of the CDR3 is TGTGCCAGCAGCTTACGGGGGGCGGAATCCTACGAGCAGTACTTC. As protein: CASSLRGAESYEQYF.

This sequence joins TRBV28 and TRBJ1-1, with D uncertain. V shed 1 base and J shed 4 bases, with 7 bases lying between them. The V gene's germline CDR1 is MDHEN and CDR2 SYDVKM. CDR3 length equals 13 residues. CDR3 DNA sequence: TGTGCCAGCAGTTTATCGGGTAGCACTGAAGCTTTCTTT. Translation gives CASSLSGSTEAFF.

The chain has TRBV5-1 and TRBJ1-1; the D gene is possibly TRBD1 (5 bases). V was cut by 2 bases and J by 6 bases, with 11 bases left in between. Looked up from germline, CDR1 is SGHRS and CDR2 is YFSETQ. The CDR3 is made up of 13 amino acids. The CDR3 here is CASSFGGSPEAFF. The CDR3 DNA reads as TGCGCCAGCAGCTTTGGGGGGTCCCCTGAAGCTTTCTTT.

This rearrangement joins TRBV11-2 to TRBJ1-6; D is unclear. This CDR3 has 17 amino acids. Trimming left V 2 bases short and J 0 bases short, with 11 bases between. Per the germline V gene, CDR1 is SGHAT and CDR2 is FQNNGV. Written as DNA, the CDR3 is TGTGCCAGCAGCTTACTGGGTAGGAGCTCCTATAATTCACCCCTCCACTTT. It specifies CASSLLGRSSYNSPLHF.

V and J are TRBV4-1 and TRBJ2-2; D may be TRBD1 (5 bases). V lost 1 base, J lost 4 bases, and 13 bases lay in between. Germline CDR1 reads MGHRA; CDR2 reads YSYEKL. The CDR3 runs to 16 residues. CDR3 sequence (DNA): TGCGCCAGCAGCCAAGGTTTTGGGGCAGTCACCGGGGAGCTGTTTTTT. Translation gives CASSQGFGAVTGELFF.

This chain links TRBV7-9 with TRBJ2-7; D unclear. V was trimmed by 0 bases and J by 3 bases, leaving 3 bases between them. The CDR3 length is 12 residues. In germline, CDR1 is SEHNR, CDR2 FQNEAQ (reference sequence). CDR3 region: CASSLANYEQYF. The CDR3 nucleotides are TGTGCCAGCAGCTTAGCCAACTACGAGCAGTACTTC.

This sequence joins TRBV27 and TRBJ1-1, with a possible D match to TRBD1 (5 bases). Trimming removed 3 bases at V and 1 base at J, with 9 bases between. Germline CDR1 reads MNHEY; CDR2 reads SMNVEV (reference sequence). This CDR3 has 14 amino acids. In nucleotides, the CDR3 is TGTGCCAGCAGTTTGACAGAACGGAACACTGAAGCTTTCTTT. Residues: CASSLTERNTEAFF.

A few counts support this clone. V usage is TRBV29-1 and J usage is TRBJ2-7; 9 bases match TRBD2. Germline V gene data show CDR1 as SQVTM and CDR2 as ANQGSEA. With V trimmed by 6 bases and J by 2 bases, 8 bases remained unmatched. The CDR3 sequence is 14 residues long. The CDR3 nucleotides are TGCAGCGTGAAGAGGGCGGGAGGGCCCTACGAGCAGTACTTC. Translation: CSVKRAGGPYEQYF.

This sequence joins TRBV19 and TRBJ2-3; 7 bases fit TRBD2. This CDR3 comprises 16 residues. J lost 1 base, V lost 3 bases, and 7 bases had no gene match. From germline, CDR1 is LNHDA and CDR2 SQIVND (reference sequence). As DNA, the CDR3 is TGTGCCAGTAGTATCGCCCGGCTAGCGGGCACAGATACGCAGTATTTT. It codes for CASSIARLAGTDTQYF.

This chain links TRBV4-2 with TRBJ2-3, with D maybe TRBD1 (6 bases). Trimming cost V 3 bases and J 0 bases, with 16 bases left between them. The CDR3 extends over 17 amino acids. CDR1 and CDR2 (germline): LGHNA, YNFKEQ. The CDR3 here is CASSHTGTQYSTDTQYF. The CDR3 region has the DNA TGTGCCAGCAGCCACACCGGGACACAATACAGCACAGATACGCAGTATTTT.

V usage is TRBV19 and J usage is TRBJ1-1; possibly TRBD1 for D (6 bases). Deletions cut 5 bases from V and 7 bases from J, with 11 bases between. The CDR3 runs to 12 residues. CDR1 LNHDA and CDR2 SQIVND come from the germline V gene (reference sequence). The CDR3 loop reads CASSYHRDEAFF. Written as DNA, the CDR3 is TGTGCCAGTAGTTATCACAGGGATGAAGCTTTCTTT.

The gene calls are TRBV7-9 and TRBJ1-6; D not certain. V was clipped by 5 bases and J by 12 bases, with 14 bases between them. Germline values: CDR1 SEHNR, CDR2 FQNEAQ (reference sequence). There are 13 residues in the CDR3. CDR3 nucleotide sequence: TGTGCCAGCAGCCCCTCCGTCCTTTTACCCCTCCACTTT. Residues: CASSPSVLLPLHF.